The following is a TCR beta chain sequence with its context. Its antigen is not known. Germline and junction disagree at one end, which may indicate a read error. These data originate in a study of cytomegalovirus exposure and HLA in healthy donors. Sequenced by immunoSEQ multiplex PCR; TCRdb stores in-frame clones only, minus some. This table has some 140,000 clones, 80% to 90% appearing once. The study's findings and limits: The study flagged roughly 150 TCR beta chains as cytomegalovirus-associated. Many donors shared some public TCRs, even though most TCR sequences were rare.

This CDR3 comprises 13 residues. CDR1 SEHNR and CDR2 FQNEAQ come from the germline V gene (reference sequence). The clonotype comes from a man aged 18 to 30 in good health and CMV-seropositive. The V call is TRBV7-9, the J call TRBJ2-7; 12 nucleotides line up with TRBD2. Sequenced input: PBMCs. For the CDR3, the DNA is TGTGCCAGCAGCCTAGCGGGAGGGCCTTCGCAGTACTTC. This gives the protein CASSLAGGPSQYF. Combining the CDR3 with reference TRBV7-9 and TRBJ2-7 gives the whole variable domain DTGVSQNPRHKITKRGQNVTFRCDPISEHNRLYWYRQTLGQGPEFLTYFQNEAQLEKSRLLSDRFSAERPKGSFSTLEIQRTEQGDSAMYLCASSLAGGPSQYFGPGTRLTVT.